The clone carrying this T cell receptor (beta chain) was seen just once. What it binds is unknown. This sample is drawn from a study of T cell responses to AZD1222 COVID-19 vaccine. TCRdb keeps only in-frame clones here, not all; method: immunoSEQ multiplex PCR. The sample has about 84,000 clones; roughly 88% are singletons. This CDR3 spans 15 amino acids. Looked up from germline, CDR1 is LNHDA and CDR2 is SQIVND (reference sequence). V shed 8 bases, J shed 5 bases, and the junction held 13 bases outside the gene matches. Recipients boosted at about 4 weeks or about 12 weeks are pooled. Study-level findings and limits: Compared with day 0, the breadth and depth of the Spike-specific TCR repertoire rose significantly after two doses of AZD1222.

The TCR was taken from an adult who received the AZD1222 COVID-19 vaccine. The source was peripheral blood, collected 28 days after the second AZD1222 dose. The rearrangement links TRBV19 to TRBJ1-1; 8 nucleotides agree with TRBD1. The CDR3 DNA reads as TGTGCCAGTGATGACAGGGGCCACCTCGCGACTGAAGCTTTCTTT. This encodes CASDDRGHLATEAFF.